The 8 T cell receptor beta chains in this list originate from one sample, sequenced in a study of T cell changes during pregnancy in multiple sclerosis. Method: immunoSEQ multiplex PCR; TCRdb's copy keeps in-frame clones and lacks some. This sample has tens of thousands of clones, with just over 90% found just once. The sequences come from peripheral blood, collected in the second trimester of pregnancy. These receptors came from a female donor with multiple sclerosis, enrolled in a pregnancy study.

V gene TRBV29-1 combines with J gene TRBJ2-1, with 10 nucleotides matching TRBD2. Germline CDR1 is SQVTM and CDR2 is ANQGSEA. The CDR3 has 14 residues. The trim removed 1 base at V and 9 bases at J, leaving 6 bases unmatched. Here the CDR3 reads CSVEVSGRFFEQFF. In DNA, the CDR3 is TGCAGCGTTGAAGTTAGCGGGAGGTTTTTTGAGCAGTTCTTC.

This sequence joins TRBV6-5 and TRBJ2-6; no clear D. With 4 bases removed from V and 4 bases from J, the gap between germline ends came to 11 bases. Germline V gene lookup returns CDR1 MNHEY and CDR2 SVGAGI. The CDR3 is 15 residues long. CDR3 coding DNA: TGTGCCAGCAGTTTAGAGCCGGTCGGGGCCAACGTCCTGACTTTC. Its translation is CASSLEPVGANVLTF.

The V gene is TRBV28, the J gene TRBJ1-5; D remains unclear. The CDR3 has 15 residues. V was clipped by 3 bases and J by 2 bases, with 11 bases between them. Germline loops: CDR1 MDHEN, CDR2 SYDVKM. CDR3 sequence (DNA): TGTGCCAGCAGTTTTCGTGGAGGCGGCAATCAGCCCCAGCATTTT. It is translated as CASSFRGGGNQPQHF.

This chain links TRBV28 with TRBJ2-1, with 9 nucleotides matching TRBD2. Germline CDR1 and CDR2: MDHEN and SYDVKM. The ends lost 2 bases at V and 8 bases at J; junction bases unmatched: 7. The CDR3 runs to 15 residues. CDR3 amino acids: CASSLRASGIHEQFF. CDR3 DNA: TGTGCCAGCAGTTTAAGGGCTAGCGGGATCCATGAGCAGTTCTTC.

CDR3 coding DNA: TGTGCCAGCAGCCAAGATACACAGGGGGTCTCCTACGAGCAGTACTTC. Translation gives CASSQDTQGVSYEQYF. The V and J genes are TRBV4-2 and TRBJ2-7; 8 nucleotides match TRBD1. The V and J ends lost 0 bases and 0 bases, in that order; junction bases with no gene match: 4. Germline-derived CDR1 and CDR2 are LGHNA and YNFKEQ. This CDR3 contains 16 residues.

This chain connects TRBV30 to TRBJ1-2, with TRBD1 identical over 8 bases. The germline CDR1 and CDR2 sequences are GTSNPN and SVGIG (reference sequence). The V gene end was trimmed by 1 base and the J gene end by 6 bases; junction bases not matched to a gene: 4. The CDR3 runs 13 residues. In DNA form, the CDR3 reads TGTGCCTGGAGTGCGCAGGGGGCGCATGGCTACACCTTC. It encodes CAWSAQGAHGYTF.

The chain employs TRBV28 and TRBJ2-5; weak D call: TRBD2 (5 bases). Trimming took 2 bases from V and 4 from J, leaving 11 bases between them. The germline gives CDR1 MDHEN, CDR2 SYDVKM. The CDR3 sequence is 14 residues long. The CDR3 protein is CASSLIGVGETQYF. In DNA form, the CDR3 reads TGTGCCAGCAGTTTAATCGGGGTGGGAGAGACCCAGTACTTC.

V and J are TRBV11-3 and TRBJ2-7; 7 nucleotides match TRBD2. This CDR3 comprises 15 residues. With 2 bases clipped from V and 0 bases from J, the junction kept 4 bases outside the gene matches. In germline, CDR1 is SGHNT, CDR2 YENEEA. The CDR3 DNA follows: TGTGCCAGCAGCTTAACGGCGGGAGTCTCCTACGAGCAGTACTTC. Encoded protein: CASSLTAGVSYEQYF.